This T cell receptor (beta chain) was observed in a study of glioma-infiltrating T cells after dendritic cell vaccination. This table comes from immunoSEQ multiplex PCR, and its TCRdb copy is limited to in-frame clones, with some not included. The data hold about 82,000 clones, with over 85% observed a single time. The CDR3 has 15 amino acids. J was trimmed by 5 bases and V by 4 bases; bases with no gene match: 11. Germline V gene sequence: CDR1 SGHTA, CDR2 FQGTGA. The J gene is TRBJ2-7, the V gene TRBV7-3; 7 positions agree with TRBD1. This TCR came from a human donor with glioblastoma. The sequencing used blood, collected before dendritic cell vaccination. Here the CDR3 DNA reads TGTGCCAGCAGCTCAGGGGGACAGAGCCACCACGAGCAGTACTTC. Residues: CASSSGGQSHHEQYF.